The sequence of this T cell receptor (beta chain) was determined in a study of blood T cell repertoires in COVID-19. At the level of the study: Material from acute and convalescent COVID-19 was sourced from the United States, Italy and Spain. Sample material is recorded as cDNA or gDNA derived from T cells, B-cell-depleted T cells, or PBMCs.

Authors' analysis steps: Estimated nucleated cell counts came from reference gene primer amplification. Using immunoSEQ multiplex PCR, the repertoire was profiled, and TCRdb retains in-frame clones only, with some absent. Clone size and V and J calls were adopted from that table, with D and trimming inferred from the DNA. The sample records some 170,000 clones, over 70% being singletons. The receptor's source is a man aged 65-85 years with acute or convalescent COVID-19. The specimen sequenced was peripheral blood.

The CDR3: CASSKGQGYEQYF. The CDR3 coding sequence is TGTGCCAGTAGTAAGGGACAGGGTTACGAGCAGTACTTC. The gene calls are TRBV19 and TRBJ2-7, with TRBD1 matching 9 bases. This CDR3 comprises 13 residues. V trimming: 4 bases; J trimming: 4 bases; junction bases outside the gene matches: 2. CDR1 and CDR2 (germline): LNHDA, SQIVND (reference sequence).